Sequencing of this T cell receptor beta chain was carried out in a study of human T cells and chemical hapten exposure. Study findings and constraints: No alteration of TCRs above 1 in 1000 frequency was seen with DPC sensitization.

Stated time point: pre-sensitization, week 0. Treatment defined: therapeutic diphenylcyclopropenone sensitization with weekly scalp DPC. TCRdb re-called the RACE reads through MiXCR, storing one row per CDR3 protein. The sample gives about 290,000 distinct CDR3 sequences, roughly 7.4% of which show up once; about 1.1% is in the top ten. Germline V gene lookup returns CDR1 LGHDT and CDR2 YNNKEL (reference sequence). V lost 3 bases and J 1 base, leaving 12 bases between the germline ends. The CDR3 has 15 residues. This clonotype was counted only a few times. Its antigen is still unknown. This receptor was obtained from a man aged 18 to 35 with alopecia areata. Some clones in this sample may be carry-over from other donors' samples. This sequence joins TRBV3-1 and TRBJ1-1; D is unresolved. The specimen was whole blood, collected in connection with sensitization to the hapten diphenylcyclopropenone (DPC). The CDR3 DNA follows: TGTGCCAGCAGCCATCTGACTCTTGGGAACACTGAAGCTTTCTTT. Translating gives CASSHLTLGNTEAFF.